These 19 T cell receptor beta chains were all obtained from the same sample, sequenced in a study of vaccination and CD4 T cells after COVID-19. The antigens of these receptors remain unknown. Researchers used the Oncomine TCR Beta short-read assay to sequence DNA from cultured CD4+ T cells. MiXCR, run by TCRdb on the PCR reads, gives a single entry per CDR3 protein. Here the sample spans about 17,000 distinct CDR3 sequences, almost 40% being singletons. Stated treatment: roughly 11-day PBMC culture with coronavirus spike peptide pools or control peptides (ViraFEST assay). The sequencing sample was made of CD4+ T cells from blood, cultured in vitro. The receptors originated from a human donor who had recovered from COVID-19.

V gene TRBV7-9 combines with J gene TRBJ2-3; 9 nucleotides agree with TRBD1. V gave up 5 bases and J gave up 0 bases; unmatched junction bases: 6. The CDR3 has 16 residues. Germline V lookup: CDR1 SEHNR, CDR2 FQNEAQ (reference sequence). Here the CDR3 reads CASSPPGQGSTDTQYF. The CDR3 DNA reads as TGTGCCAGCAGCCCACCGGGACAGGGAAGCACAGATACGCAGTATTTT.

The CDR3 DNA is TGTGCCAGCAGCCATAGCGGGAGAGGAAATGAGCAGTTCTTC. Translating it yields CASSHSGRGNEQFF. V and J are TRBV7-2 and TRBJ2-1, with 9 nucleotides matching TRBD2. The CDR3 length is 14 residues. Trimming cost V 5 bases and J 7 bases; bases outside gene matches: 6. Germline V gives CDR1 SGHTA, CDR2 FQGNSA.

The CDR3 sequence: CASTRGQHNEQFF. In DNA, the CDR3 is TGTGCCAGCACCAGGGGCCAGCACAATGAGCAGTTCTTC. The chain combines TRBV2 with TRBJ2-1, with TRBD1 as a possible D gene (6 bases). The CDR3 is 13 residues long. The V gene's germline CDR1 is SNHLY and CDR2 FYNNEI. V lost 7 bases and J lost 5, with 12 bases in between. Variable domain in full (rest from reference TRBV2 and TRBJ2-1): EPEVTQTPSHQVTQMGQEVILRCVPISNHLYFYWYRQILGQKVEFLVSFYNNEISEKSEIFDDQFSVERPDGSNFTLKIRSTKLEDSAMYFCASTRGQHNEQFFGPGTRLTVL.

The chain couples TRBV6-5 to TRBJ1-2, with a tentative D call TRBD1 (6 bases). This CDR3 contains 16 residues. The ends were cut back, 0 bases at V and 0 bases at J, with 11 bases in the middle. Germline CDR1 reads MNHEY; CDR2 reads SVGAGI. The CDR3 nucleotides are TGTGCCAGCAGTTACTCGTACAGGGCGGCTAACTATGGCTACACCTTC. Protein: CASSYSYRAANYGYTF.

This clonotype was detected once. The chain joins TRBV24-1 to TRBJ2-2; TRBD2 is a possible D gene (5 bases). Germline V gene data show CDR1 as KGHDR and CDR2 as SFDVKD. The CDR3 runs to 14 residues. Trimming removed 7 bases from V and 1 base from J, with 9 bases in between. The CDR3 region has the DNA TGTGCCACCAGCCCTCGGGGGAACACCGGGGAGCTGTTTTTT. This encodes CATSPRGNTGELFF.

The chain is built from TRBV20-1 and TRBJ1-5; 7 bases fit TRBD1. Trimming at V came to 4 bases and at J to 0 bases, leaving 6 bases not matched to a gene. The length of the CDR3 is 15 residues. Germline V gene lookup returns CDR1 DFQATT and CDR2 SNEGSKA (reference sequence). The DNA for the CDR3 is TGCAGTGCTACCTTGACAGGGTATAGCAATCAGCCCCAGCATTTT. Translating gives CSATLTGYSNQPQHF.

A few counts support this clonotype. The rearrangement links TRBV30 to TRBJ1-1; possible D gene TRBD1, 5 bases. Germline V gene sequence: CDR1 GTSNPN, CDR2 SVGIG (reference sequence). The CDR3 runs to 13 residues. Trimming pared 0 bases from V and 5 bases from J, leaving 10 bases between. In nucleotides, the CDR3 is TGTGCCTGGAGTGTAGGGCAGGGAACTGAAGCTTTCTTT. As protein: CAWSVGQGTEAFF. The whole variable domain, remainder taken from reference TRBV30 and TRBJ1-1, is SQTIHQWPATLVQPVGSPLSLECTVEGTSNPNLYWYRQAAGRGLQLLFYSVGIGQISSEVPQNLSASRPQDRQFILSSKKLLLSDSGFYLCAWSVGQGTEAFFGQGTRLTVV.

J is TRBJ2-1 and V is TRBV11-3; 9 bases line up with TRBD2. Trimming removed 5 bases from V and 9 bases from J; junction bases left unmatched: 8. CDR3 length equals 14 residues. Germline V gene sequence: CDR1 SGHNT, CDR2 YENEEA. The CDR3 region is CASSTTSGLGEQFF. The CDR3 DNA reads TGTGCCAGCAGCACCACTAGCGGGCTCGGTGAGCAGTTCTTC.

The chain has TRBV6-2 or TRBV6-3 and TRBJ1-1, with a weak D call TRBD1 (5 bases). V lost 8 bases and J 4 bases, leaving 23 bases between the germline ends. In germline, CDR1 is MNHEY, CDR2 SVGEGT. The CDR3 consists of 16 residues. CDR3 coding DNA: TGTGCCAGCGCCTCTCCGAGGGGCGGGGGAGGCACTGAAGCTTTCTTT. Its protein product is CASASPRGGGGTEAFF.

This clonotype occurred a few times. The rearrangement uses TRBV24-1 and TRBJ1-2, with no clear D. Trimming pared 1 base from V and 2 bases from J, leaving 7 bases between. The CDR3 is 14 residues long. Germline values: CDR1 KGHDR, CDR2 SFDVKD. The CDR3 loop is CATSDLGRNYGYTF. DNA for the CDR3: TGTGCCACCAGTGATTTAGGCCGGAACTATGGCTACACCTTC.

This clonotype was counted only a few times. J is TRBJ2-7 and V is TRBV28; 10 nucleotides line up with TRBD1. V lost 5 bases to trimming and J lost 1 base; unmatched junction nucleotides: 5. CDR3 size: 15 residues. Looked up from germline, CDR1 is MDHEN and CDR2 is SYDVKM. The CDR3 DNA reads TGTGCCAGCAGTGCACCGGGACAGGGGTCCTACGAGCAGTACTTC. This codes for CASSAPGQGSYEQYF.

This clonotype was detected once. The chain combines TRBV19 with TRBJ2-5; D may be TRBD1 (5 bases). The length of the CDR3 is 12 residues. Germline lookup yields CDR1 LNHDA and CDR2 SQIVND (reference sequence). V lost 10 bases and J lost 5, with 14 bases in between. CDR3 region: CATSTAMETQYF. The CDR3 region has the DNA TGTGCCACCTCGACAGCCATGGAGACCCAGTACTTC. Full variable domain (remainder filled in from reference TRBV19 and TRBJ2-5): DGGITQSPKYLFRKEGQNVTLSCEQNLNHDAMYWYRQDPGQGLRLIYYSQIVNDFQKGDIAEGYSVSREKKESFPLTVTSAQKNPTAFYLCATSTAMETQYFGPGTRLLVL.

This clonotype appeared a few times. The chain links TRBV6-1 to TRBJ2-7; 13 nucleotides match TRBD2. The ends lost 6 bases at V and 0 bases at J; junction bases unmatched: 2. CDR1 MNHNS and CDR2 SASEGT come from the germline V gene. This CDR3 spans 15 amino acids. The CDR3 region has the DNA TGTGCCAGCAGCAGGACTAGCGGGGGCTCCTACGAGCAGTACTTC. Translating it yields CASSRTSGGSYEQYF.

The chain links TRBV6-2 or TRBV6-3 to TRBJ1-5; D ambiguous. Germline V lookup: CDR1 MNHEY, CDR2 SVGEGT. With 2 bases removed from V and 2 bases from J, the gap between germline ends came to 7 bases. The CDR3 extends over 14 amino acids. The CDR3 coding sequence is TGTGCCAGCAGTTACAGGGAGGGCAATCAGCCCCAGCATTTT. This encodes CASSYREGNQPQHF.

The chain couples TRBV28 to TRBJ1-2; TRBD1 agrees at 7 bases. This CDR3 has 14 residues. Unmatched junction bases numbered 8, after V lost 5 bases and J lost 5 bases. Germline CDR1 MDHEN, CDR2 SYDVKM. CDR3 residues: CASSENYRGYGYTF. In DNA, the CDR3 is TGTGCCAGCAGTGAAAACTACAGGGGTTATGGCTACACCTTC.

This clonotype was seen only a few times. This chain joins TRBV11-3 and TRBJ2-2; maybe TRBD1 (6 bases). The ends were cut back, 1 base at V and 1 base at J, with 7 bases in the middle. Germline V gene lookup returns CDR1 SGHNT and CDR2 YENEEA. The CDR3 spans 15 residues. DNA of the CDR3: TGTGCCAGCAGCTTAGTAGGGGGGAACACCGGGGAGCTGTTTTTT. Translated: CASSLVGGNTGELFF.

V and J are TRBV6-5 and TRBJ2-1; TRBD2 might be the D (5 bases). The CDR3 is 16 amino acids. Trimming shortened V by 0 bases and J by 3 bases, and 12 bases separated the two germline ends. Germline CDR1 is MNHEY and CDR2 is SVGAGI. The CDR3 DNA reads TGTGCCAGCAGTTACTCCCCAGCGGAAAACTACAATGAGCAGTTCTTC. Amino acid sequence: CASSYSPAENYNEQFF.

The chain has TRBV20-1 and TRBJ2-3; TRBD2 agrees at 13 bases. The CDR3 covers 15 residues. The V and J ends lost 6 bases and 2 bases, in that order; junction bases with no gene match: 5. In germline, CDR1 is DFQATT, CDR2 SNEGSKA (reference sequence). The CDR3 loop reads CSAEGLAGSTDTQYF. CDR3 coding DNA: TGCAGTGCAGAGGGACTAGCGGGGTCCACAGATACGCAGTATTTT.

This clonotype was seen only a few times. Written as DNA, the CDR3 is TGCAGTGCAGCCCCCGGGTCGTTGGCCTACGAGCAGTACTTC. Its translation: CSAAPGSLAYEQYF. The rearrangement joins TRBV20-1 to TRBJ2-7; D is ambiguous. V lost 6 bases and J lost 2, with 17 bases in between. The CDR3 runs 14 residues. Germline CDR1 is DFQATT and CDR2 is SNEGSKA (reference sequence).